This T cell receptor beta chain was captured in a study of identical twins. Study-level points and caveats: Insertions ran lower in abundant cord blood beta clonotypes, though not in memory repertoires. Models underestimated out-of-frame TCR alpha sharing in monozygotic twins.

V gave up 3 bases and J gave up 5 bases, with 5 bases separating them. The CDR3 runs to 12 residues. CDR1 is LGHDT and CDR2 is YNNKEL in the germline V gene (reference sequence). TCRdb reanalysed the 5' RACE reads using MiXCR and keeps one entry per CDR3 protein. The table records 250,000 or so distinct CDR3 sequences, roughly 7.5% of them present only once. This clonotype was detected a few times. Antigen: not known. All donors comprised healthy Caucasians. These data were also reused for a study on yellow fever vaccine responses in identical twins.

This chain links TRBV3-1 with TRBJ1-5; no clear D. The TCR comes from a woman aged 18 to 35 in good health. The sequencing sample was made of CD8+ T cells sorted from blood. CDR3 bases: TGTGCCAGCAGCCAGGAGGATCAGCCCCAGCATTTT. It is translated as CASSQEDQPQHF.